This T cell receptor (beta chain) was profiled in a study of blood T cell repertoires in COVID-19. In the study overall: PBMCs, B-cell-depleted T cells, or T cells were the source of the cDNA or gDNA that made up the material.

In germline, CDR1 is LNHDA, CDR2 SQIVND (reference sequence). Trimming at V came to 5 bases and at J to 6 bases, leaving 12 bases not matched to a gene. This CDR3 spans 15 amino acids. Original data processing: Amplification of reference gene primers provided the estimated nucleated cell counts. Assay used: immunoSEQ multiplex PCR; TCRdb lists only in-frame clones, some missing. The D gene and trimming were derived from the DNA, and the V and J assignments and clone size from that table. The table lists about 120,000 clones, 80% to 85% of them singletons. Living in 24 US areas, the participants were between roughly 18 and 90 years of age. Clinical histories supplied by participants themselves formed the basis of cohort assignment.

Sample: PBMCs or T cells enriched from blood (not recorded which). The chain combines TRBV19 with TRBJ2-7; 8 bases align to TRBD2. This TCR derives from a woman aged 25 to 39 who had recovered from COVID-19. The CDR3 is CASSARTSLYSEQYF. The CDR3 DNA sequence: TGTGCCAGTAGTGCTCGGACTAGCCTTTATTCCGAGCAGTACTTC. The variable domain in full, completed from reference TRBV19 and TRBJ2-7, reads DGGITQSPKYLFRKEGQNVTLSCEQNLNHDAMYWYRQDPGQGLRLIYYSQIVNDFQKGDIAEGYSVSREKKESFPLTVTSAQKNPTAFYLCASSARTSLYSEQYFGPGTRLTVT.